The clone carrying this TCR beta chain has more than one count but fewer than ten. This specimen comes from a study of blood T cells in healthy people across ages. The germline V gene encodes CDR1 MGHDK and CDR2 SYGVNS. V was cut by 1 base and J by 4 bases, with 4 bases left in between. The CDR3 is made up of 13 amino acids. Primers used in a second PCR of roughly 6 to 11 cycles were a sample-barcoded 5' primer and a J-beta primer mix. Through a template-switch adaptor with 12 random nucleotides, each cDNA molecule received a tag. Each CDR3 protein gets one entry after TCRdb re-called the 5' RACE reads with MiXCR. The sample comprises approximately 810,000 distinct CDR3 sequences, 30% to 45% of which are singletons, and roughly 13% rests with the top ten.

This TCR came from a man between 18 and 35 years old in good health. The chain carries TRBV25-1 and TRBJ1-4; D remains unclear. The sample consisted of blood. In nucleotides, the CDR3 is TGTGCCAGCAGTGAATCCAGTAATGAAAAACTGTTTTTT. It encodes CASSESSNEKLFF. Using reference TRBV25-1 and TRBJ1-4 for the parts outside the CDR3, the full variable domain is EADIYQTPRYLVIGTGKKITLECSQTMGHDKMYWYQQDPGMELHLIHYSYGVNSTEKGDLSSESTVSRIRTEHFPLTLESARPSHTSQYLCASSESSNEKLFFGSGTQLSVL.